This T cell receptor (beta chain) was sequenced during a study of graft-versus-host responses after intestinal transplantation. About the study: All of the recipients had induction that used anti-thymocyte globulin, then tacrolimus and steroids for approximately 3 years.

This clone was counted once. The antigen is not known. Losses at the gene ends were 4 bases for V and 7 bases for J; bases not matched to a gene: 16. Germline CDR1 reads SGHNT; CDR2 reads YYREEE (reference sequence). This CDR3 is built from 16 residues. The data were produced by immunoSEQ multiplex PCR, yet TCRdb's version contains in-frame clones alone and is incomplete. This table holds more than 90,000 clones, 93% found once. Overall study findings and caveats: Detection of GvH clones occurred in recipient marrow, and some had their first appearance in ileum or blood. The presence of high graft-versus-host to host-versus-graft clonal ratios in allografts characterized patients with graft-donor T cell macrochimerism. Early post-transplant HvG declines were associated with peak circulating GvH clone levels.

V is TRBV5-4 and J is TRBJ1-2, with 7 bases identical to TRBD1. This sample comprised unstimulated CD8+ T cells sorted from spleen or lymph node cells, obtained before transplant. This clonotype was sampled from a human donor who was the organ donor for an intestinal transplant. The CDR3 spells CASSPLGRGLYGGYTF. CDR3 sequence (DNA): TGTGCCAGCAGCCCCCTCGGAAGGGGGCTATATGGTGGCTACACCTTC.